The 10 T cell receptor beta chains in this list originate from one sample, sequenced in a study of cytomegalovirus exposure and HLA in healthy donors. PCR employed 60 Vbeta and 13 Jbeta primers. Using immunoSEQ multiplex PCR, the repertoire was profiled, and TCRdb retains in-frame clones only, with some absent. The data contain some 180,000 clones, 75% to 85% of them singletons. Input material: PBMCs. These receptor sequences come from a woman aged 60-75 years in good health and CMV-seropositive.

The chain combines TRBV2 with TRBJ2-1; the match to TRBD2 covers 9 bases. The CDR3 runs to 15 residues. Germline assignment: CDR1 SNHLY and CDR2 FYNNEI. V lost 5 bases, J lost 6 bases, and 8 bases stayed unmatched. CDR3: CASSPGTSRVNEQFF. The CDR3 DNA sequence: TGTGCCAGCAGTCCCGGGACTAGCCGGGTCAATGAGCAGTTCTTC.

This clone was counted a few times. The same CDR3 is also encoded by other DNA sequences in this sample. The V and J genes are TRBV28 and TRBJ1-2, with 7 bases identical to TRBD1. The CDR3 extends over 13 amino acids. The V gene's germline CDR1 is MDHEN and CDR2 SYDVKM. Trimming cost V 6 bases and J 2 bases; bases outside gene matches: 3. CDR3 region: CASSLGGNYGYTF. The DNA for the CDR3 is TGTGCCAGCAGCTTAGGGGGCAACTATGGCTACACCTTC.

The chain joins TRBV7-2 to TRBJ2-3; 8 bases map to TRBD2. The CDR3 sequence is 15 residues long. The V segment lost 3 bases and the J segment 4 bases; nucleotides outside the gene matches: 6. Germline V gene sequence: CDR1 SGHTA, CDR2 FQGNSA. Written as DNA, the CDR3 is TGTGCCAGCAGCTTGAACGGGAGGGCTTCAGATACGCAGTATTTT. It encodes CASSLNGRASDTQYF.

The chain joins TRBV28 to TRBJ1-2; 7 bases map to TRBD1. CDR3 size: 11 residues. V dropped 11 bases and J dropped 8; count of bases not matched to a gene: 8. The V gene's germline CDR1 is MDHEN and CDR2 SYDVKM. CDR3 residues: CAGRQGQGYTF. In nucleotides, the CDR3 is TGTGCCGGACGACAGGGTCAAGGCTACACCTTC.

CDR3 protein: CASSVGGGTPPLEQFF. The CDR3 nucleotides are TGTGCCAGCAGCGTAGGGGGTGGGACTCCCCCCCTTGAGCAGTTCTTC. The rearrangement joins TRBV9 to TRBJ2-1; D might be TRBD2 (6 bases). This CDR3 is built from 16 residues. With 0 bases removed from V and 9 bases from J, the gap between germline ends came to 19 bases. CDR1 and CDR2 (germline): SGDLS, YYNGEE.

The V call is TRBV2, the J call TRBJ1-4; 7 bases line up with TRBD1. The germline CDR1 and CDR2 sequences are SNHLY and FYNNEI. The CDR3 totals 17 residues. V shed 6 bases, J shed 7 bases, and the junction held 17 bases outside the gene matches. CDR3 loop: CASSATPTGLGSEKLFF. DNA for the CDR3: TGTGCCAGCAGCGCAACACCGACAGGGTTGGGAAGTGAAAAACTGTTTTTT.

J is TRBJ2-5 and V is TRBV2, with D perhaps TRBD2 (6 bases). From germline, CDR1 is SNHLY and CDR2 FYNNEI. Between the trimmed V and J ends, which lost 4 bases and 2 bases, there was a span of 14 bases. CDR3 size: 15 residues. In DNA form, the CDR3 reads TGTGCCAGCAGTGGACCCCTCGGGGGTCAAGAGACCCAGTACTTC. It is translated as CASSGPLGGQETQYF.

The rearrangement uses TRBV6-1 and TRBJ1-1; TRBD1 matches at 8 bases. Germline V gene sequence: CDR1 MNHNS, CDR2 SASEGT. V was clipped by 4 bases and J by 1 base; unmatched bases: 14. The CDR3 contains 18 residues. CDR3 DNA: TGTGCCAGCAGTGGATTTATGTGGGCAGGGGGCAAGAACACTGAAGCTTTCTTT. Its protein is CASSGFMWAGGKNTEAFF.

The J gene is TRBJ1-2, the V gene TRBV5-4, with D possibly matching TRBD1 (5 bases). The CDR3 sequence is 16 residues long. Per germline, CDR1 SGHNT and CDR2 YYREEE (reference sequence). V was clipped by 3 bases and J by 1 base, with 16 bases between them. The CDR3 region is CASSSDPVGVNYGYTF. The DNA of the CDR3 is TGTGCCAGCAGCTCCGATCCTGTAGGGGTTAACTATGGCTACACCTTC.

This CDR3 reads CASSVGVLSYEQYF. The CDR3 nucleotides are TGTGCCAGCAGCGTAGGCGTGCTCTCTTACGAGCAGTACTTC. V and J are TRBV9 and TRBJ2-7; D call uncertain. V was cut by 0 bases and J by 4 bases, with 11 bases left in between. The CDR3 is 14 amino acids. Germline V gene data show CDR1 as SGDLS and CDR2 as YYNGEE.